This paragraph reports one T cell receptor beta chain. Its matching antigen is unknown. This sample was included in a study of T cells in Graves' hyperthyroidism and ophthalmopathy. Study-wide points: Expanded thyroid clonotypes (above 0.001) were mostly also found in blood.

The germline gives CDR1 SGHRS, CDR2 YFSETQ. CDR3 length: 15 residues. Trimming took off 5 bases at V and 4 bases at J, with 16 bases between the two ends. From RNA transcripts, TCR beta CDR3 regions were amplified. The primer set for the first-round RT-PCR of the TCR CDR3 was HTBI. TCRdb processed the multiplex PCR reads anew with MiXCR; each CDR3 protein has one entry. The sample holds about 600,000 distinct CDR3 sequences, 12% to 15% seen once. The sequence was collected from a woman in her late teens or twenties with Graves' ophthalmopathy. Material: blood. V gene TRBV5-1 combines with J gene TRBJ1-3; D is uncertain. The CDR3 loop reads CASRAETGGGNTIYF. CDR3 sequence (DNA): TGCGCCAGCAGAGCCGAAACTGGAGGCGGAAACACCATATATTTT.